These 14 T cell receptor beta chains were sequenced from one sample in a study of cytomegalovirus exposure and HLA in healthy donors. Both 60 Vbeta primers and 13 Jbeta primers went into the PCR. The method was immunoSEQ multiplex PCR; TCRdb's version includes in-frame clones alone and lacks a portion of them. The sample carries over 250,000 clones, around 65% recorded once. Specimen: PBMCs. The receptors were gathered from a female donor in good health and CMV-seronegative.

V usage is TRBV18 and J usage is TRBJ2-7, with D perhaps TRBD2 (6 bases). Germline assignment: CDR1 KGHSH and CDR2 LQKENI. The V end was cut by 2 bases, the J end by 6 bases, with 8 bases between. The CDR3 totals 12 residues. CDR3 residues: CASSPGGFEQYF. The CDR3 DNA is TGTGCCAGCTCACCAGGAGGGTTCGAGCAGTACTTC.

This chain's CDR3 is CSVVALNTGELFF. The DNA for the CDR3 is TGCAGCGTTGTGGCACTAAACACCGGGGAGCTGTTTTTT. The genes are TRBV29-1 and TRBJ2-2, with no clear D. CDR3 length equals 13 residues. Per the germline V gene, CDR1 is SQVTM and CDR2 is ANQGSEA. V lost 4 bases and J 2 bases, leaving 8 bases between the germline ends.

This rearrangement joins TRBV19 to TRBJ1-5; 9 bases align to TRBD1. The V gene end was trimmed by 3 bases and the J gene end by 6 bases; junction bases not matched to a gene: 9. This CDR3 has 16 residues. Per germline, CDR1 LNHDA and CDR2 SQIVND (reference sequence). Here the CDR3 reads CASSIARGQGTQPQHF. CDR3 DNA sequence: TGTGCCAGTAGTATTGCGAGAGGACAGGGGACTCAGCCCCAGCATTTT. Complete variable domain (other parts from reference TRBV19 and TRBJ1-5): DGGITQSPKYLFRKEGQNVTLSCEQNLNHDAMYWYRQDPGQGLRLIYYSQIVNDFQKGDIAEGYSVSREKKESFPLTVTSAQKNPTAFYLCASSIARGQGTQPQHFGDGTRLSIL.

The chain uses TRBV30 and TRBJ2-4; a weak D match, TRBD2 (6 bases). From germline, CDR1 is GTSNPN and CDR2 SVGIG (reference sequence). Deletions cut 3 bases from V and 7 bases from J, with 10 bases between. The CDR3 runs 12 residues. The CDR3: CAWRREVNIQYF. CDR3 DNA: TGTGCCTGGAGGAGGGAGGTGAACATTCAGTACTTC.

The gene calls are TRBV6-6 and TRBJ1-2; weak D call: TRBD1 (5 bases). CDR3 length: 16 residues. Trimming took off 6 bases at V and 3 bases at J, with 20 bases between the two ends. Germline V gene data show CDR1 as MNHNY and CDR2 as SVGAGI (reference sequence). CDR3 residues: CASSVDRRQKDYGYTF. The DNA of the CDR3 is TGTGCCAGCAGCGTTGACAGAAGGCAAAAGGACTATGGCTACACCTTC.

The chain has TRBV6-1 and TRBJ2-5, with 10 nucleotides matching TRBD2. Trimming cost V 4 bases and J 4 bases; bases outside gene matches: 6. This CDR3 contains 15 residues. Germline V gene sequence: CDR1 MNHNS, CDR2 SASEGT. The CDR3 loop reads CASSAGSSGRETQYF. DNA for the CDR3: TGTGCCAGCAGTGCAGGATCTAGCGGGAGAGAGACCCAGTACTTC.

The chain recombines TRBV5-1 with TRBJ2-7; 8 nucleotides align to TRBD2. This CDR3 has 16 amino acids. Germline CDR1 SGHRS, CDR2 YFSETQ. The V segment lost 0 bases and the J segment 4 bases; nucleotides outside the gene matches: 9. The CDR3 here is CASSLAEREKRYEQYF. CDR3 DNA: TGCGCCAGCAGCTTGGCTGAGCGGGAGAAGAGGTACGAGCAGTACTTC.

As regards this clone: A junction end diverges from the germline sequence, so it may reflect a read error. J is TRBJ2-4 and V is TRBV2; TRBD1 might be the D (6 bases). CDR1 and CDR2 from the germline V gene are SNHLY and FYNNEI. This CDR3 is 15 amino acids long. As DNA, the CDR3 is TGTGCCAGCAGCGAAGTCACAGGGAGAGGAAACATTCAGTACTTC. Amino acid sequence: CASSEVTGRGNIQYF. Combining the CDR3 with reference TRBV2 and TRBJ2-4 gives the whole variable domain EPEVTQTPSHQVTQMGQEVILRCVPISNHLYFYWYRQILGQKVEFLVSFYNNEISEKSEIFDDQFSVERPDGSNFTLKIRSTKLEDSAMYFCASSEVTGRGNIQYFGAGTRLSVL.

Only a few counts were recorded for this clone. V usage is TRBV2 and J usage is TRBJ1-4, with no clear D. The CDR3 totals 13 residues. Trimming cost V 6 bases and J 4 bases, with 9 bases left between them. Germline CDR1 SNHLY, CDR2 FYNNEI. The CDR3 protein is CASRQVVNEKLFF. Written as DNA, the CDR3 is TGTGCCAGCAGGCAGGTCGTTAATGAAAAACTGTTTTTT.

The CDR3 sequence is CAISESTGVVKNIQYF. The CDR3 nucleotides read TGTGCCATCAGTGAATCGACAGGGGTCGTCAAAAACATTCAGTACTTC. This rearrangement joins TRBV10-3 to TRBJ2-4, with 8 bases fitting TRBD1. After removal of 3 bases from V and 3 bases from J, the junction contained 7 bases not matched to a gene. The germline CDR1 and CDR2 sequences are ENHRY and SYGVKD. This CDR3 is built from 16 residues.

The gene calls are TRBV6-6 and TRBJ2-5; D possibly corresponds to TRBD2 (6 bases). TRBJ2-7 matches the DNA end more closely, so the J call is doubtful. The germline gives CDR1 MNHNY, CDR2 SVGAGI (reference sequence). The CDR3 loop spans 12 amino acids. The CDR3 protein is CASSQTRYEQYF. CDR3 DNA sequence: TGTGCCAGCAGCCAGACTAGGTACGAGCAGTACTTC.

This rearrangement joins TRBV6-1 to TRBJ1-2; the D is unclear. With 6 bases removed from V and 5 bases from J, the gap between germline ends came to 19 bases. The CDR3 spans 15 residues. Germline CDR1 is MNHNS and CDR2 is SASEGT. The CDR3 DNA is TGTGCCAGCAGCGCATCCCAGACTCTGATTTATGGCTACACCTTC. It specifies CASSASQTLIYGYTF.

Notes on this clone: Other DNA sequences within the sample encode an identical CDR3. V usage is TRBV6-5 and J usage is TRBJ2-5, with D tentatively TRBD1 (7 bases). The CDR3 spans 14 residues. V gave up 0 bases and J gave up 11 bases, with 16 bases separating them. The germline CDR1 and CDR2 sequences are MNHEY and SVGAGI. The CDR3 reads CASSYSPGGGEQYF. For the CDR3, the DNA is TGTGCCAGCAGTTACTCGCCAGGGGGAGGTGAGCAGTACTTC.

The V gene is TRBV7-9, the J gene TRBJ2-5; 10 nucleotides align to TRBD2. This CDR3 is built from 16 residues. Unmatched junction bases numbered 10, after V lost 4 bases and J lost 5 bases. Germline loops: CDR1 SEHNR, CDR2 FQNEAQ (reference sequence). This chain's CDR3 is CASSSSGGTSDETQYF. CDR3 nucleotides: TGTGCCAGCAGCTCTAGCGGCGGGACTAGCGACGAGACCCAGTACTTC.